These 14 T cell receptor beta chains share one sample of origin, sequenced in a study of siplizumab effects on memory and regulatory T cells. Here immunoSEQ multiplex PCR was the method, and the copy in TCRdb shows in-frame clones only, minus some. The table shows around 110,000 clones, with approximately 94% occurring only once. Sequences were obtained from non-Treg CD4+ T cells sorted from blood. These receptors came from a human donor in good health.

The chain has TRBV29-1 and TRBJ2-7, with TRBD1 as a possible D gene (6 bases). CDR1 and CDR2 (germline): SQVTM, ANQGSEA. This CDR3 is 13 amino acids long. Deletions cut 4 bases from V and 6 bases from J, with 16 bases between. The CDR3 region is CSVGKNRESEQYF. The CDR3 coding sequence is TGCAGCGTTGGGAAAAACAGGGAAAGCGAGCAGTACTTC.

V usage is TRBV9 and J usage is TRBJ2-2; 12 positions agree with TRBD2. Germline values: CDR1 SGDLS, CDR2 YYNGEE. The V segment lost 4 bases and the J segment 8 bases; nucleotides outside the gene matches: 9. CDR3 size: 16 residues. This CDR3 is CASSSRTSGIGGELFF. The CDR3 nucleotides read TGTGCCAGCAGCTCGCGGACTAGCGGGATTGGTGGGGAGCTGTTTTTT.

V is TRBV6-5 and J is TRBJ1-6; a weak D match, TRBD1 (5 bases). CDR1 and CDR2 from the germline V gene are MNHEY and SVGAGI. CDR3 size: 15 residues. V lost 4 bases and J lost 14, with 21 bases in between. CDR3 sequence reads: CASSSGGGSLWTLHF. CDR3 DNA: TGTGCCAGCAGTTCTGGTGGGGGATCCCTTTGGACCCTCCACTTT.

The chain employs TRBV25-1 and TRBJ1-1, with D possibly TRBD1 on 5 matching bases. The V gene lost 5 bases and the J gene lost 1 base, with 14 bases spanning the gap. This CDR3 has 15 residues. Germline V lookup: CDR1 MGHDK, CDR2 SYGVNS. CDR3 loop: CASSSTRERNTEAFF. The CDR3 DNA sequence: TGTGCCAGCAGTTCTACCAGGGAAAGGAACACTGAAGCTTTCTTT. The full variable domain, its missing parts supplied by reference TRBV25-1 and TRBJ1-1, is EADIYQTPRYLVIGTGKKITLECSQTMGHDKMYWYQQDPGMELHLIHYSYGVNSTEKGDLSSESTVSRIRTEHFPLTLESARPSHTSQYLCASSSTRERNTEAFFGQGTRLTVV.

The chain has TRBV7-9 and TRBJ1-1; D gene unclear. This CDR3 comprises 13 residues. Germline V lookup: CDR1 SEHNR, CDR2 FQNEAQ (reference sequence). V dropped 8 bases and J dropped 0 bases, with 10 bases sitting between them. The CDR3: CASDRTMNTEAFF. CDR3 nucleotide sequence: TGTGCCAGCGATCGGACGATGAACACTGAAGCTTTCTTT.

V and J are TRBV4-2 and TRBJ2-7, with 9 nucleotides matching TRBD1. V lost 0 bases and J lost 3; bases outside the gene matches: 6. This CDR3 contains 16 residues. Germline values: CDR1 LGHNA, CDR2 YNFKEQ. The CDR3 loop is CASSQEPTGGDYEQYF. For the CDR3, the DNA is TGTGCCAGCAGCCAAGAGCCGACAGGGGGGGACTACGAGCAGTACTTC.

The chain uses TRBV5-8 and TRBJ1-4, with 10 positions matching TRBD1. There are 14 residues in the CDR3. J lost 10 bases, V lost 4 bases, and 7 bases had no gene match. The germline V gene encodes CDR1 SGHTS and CDR2 YDEGEE. CDR3 protein: CASSPMTGGGKLFF. The CDR3 coding sequence is TGTGCCAGCAGCCCTATGACAGGGGGCGGAAAACTGTTTTTT.

V and J are TRBV5-4 and TRBJ2-7; 12 bases are a match to TRBD2. CDR1 and CDR2 from the germline V gene are SGHNT and YYREEE (reference sequence). V dropped 4 bases and J dropped 5; count of bases not matched to a gene: 7. CDR3 size: 15 residues. CDR3 amino acids: CASSTPSGGADEQYF. The CDR3 coding sequence is TGTGCCAGCAGCACCCCTAGCGGGGGGGCCGACGAGCAGTACTTC.

The CDR3 protein is CASSLVAGGTDTQYF. The CDR3 DNA reads TGTGCCAGCAGCTTGGTAGCGGGAGGGACAGATACGCAGTATTTT. The chain has TRBV5-4 and TRBJ2-3, with TRBD2 matching 11 bases. The germline CDR1 and CDR2 sequences are SGHNT and YYREEE (reference sequence). This CDR3 has 15 amino acids. V shed 0 bases and J 3 bases; nucleotides not matched to a gene: 0.

The V and J genes are TRBV7-7 and TRBJ2-5; no reliable D call. Germline-derived CDR1 and CDR2 are SSHAT and FNYEAQ (reference sequence). CDR3 length equals 15 residues. Trimming removed 2 bases at V and 4 bases at J, with 14 bases between. This CDR3 reads CASSLNLHPLETQYF. The DNA of the CDR3 is TGTGCCAGCAGCTTAAACTTGCACCCATTAGAGACCCAGTACTTC.

This chain connects TRBV9 to TRBJ2-5; D gene ambiguous. CDR3 length equals 12 residues. V lost 0 bases and J lost 2, with 2 bases in between. Germline V gene lookup returns CDR1 SGDLS and CDR2 YYNGEE. The CDR3 DNA follows: TGTGCCAGCAGCGTAGTGCAAGAGACCCAGTACTTC. Translated: CASSVVQETQYF.

This clone was seen a single time. This rearrangement joins TRBV19 to TRBJ1-3, with 8 bases fitting TRBD1. J lost 0 bases, V lost 3 bases, and 4 bases had no gene match. The CDR3 covers 16 residues. Germline V CDR1 and CDR2: LNHDA, SQIVND (reference sequence). The CDR3 spells CASSIRTGNSGNTIYF. The CDR3 coding sequence is TGTGCCAGTAGTATTAGGACAGGGAACTCTGGAAACACCATATATTTT.

The genes are TRBV7-9 and TRBJ1-3, with D possibly being TRBD1 (6 bases). The CDR3 is 14 residues long. In germline, CDR1 is SEHNR, CDR2 FQNEAQ (reference sequence). Trimming pared 5 bases from V and 3 bases from J, leaving 11 bases between. CDR3: CASSPTGFGNTIYF. The CDR3, as DNA: TGTGCCAGCAGCCCCACAGGGTTTGGAAACACCATATATTTT.

This chain links TRBV4-1 with TRBJ2-3, with 12 bases fitting TRBD2. Losses at the gene ends were 3 bases for V and 5 bases for J; bases not matched to a gene: 3. CDR1 and CDR2 (germline): MGHRA, YSYEKL. The CDR3 runs to 15 residues. The CDR3 is CASSQLAGGRDTQYF. CDR3 nucleotides: TGCGCCAGCAGCCAGCTAGCGGGAGGGAGAGATACGCAGTATTTT.